The 15 T cell receptor beta chains given below trace back to one sample, sequenced in a study of Tregs in tolerant kidney transplant recipients. Recipients received nonmyeloablative bone marrow transplants from related graft donors, with transient mixed chimerism. Measured with immunoSEQ multiplex PCR; TCRdb has only the in-frame clones, and not every one. In the table there are approximately 20,000 clones, around 85% of which are singletons. The sample here was CD8+ T cells from blood (PBMCs), taken 6 months after the transplant. The source of these receptors is a human patient who received a combined kidney and bone marrow transplant. The graft donor may be the source of some T cells.

J is TRBJ2-7 and V is TRBV18, with a weak D call TRBD2 (5 bases). Trimming removed 3 bases at V and 7 bases at J, with 13 bases between. The V gene's germline CDR1 is KGHSH and CDR2 LQKENI. This CDR3 has 13 residues. The chain's CDR3 is CASSPDGILEQYF. CDR3 DNA sequence: TGTGCCAGCTCACCGGACGGGATTTTGGAGCAGTACTTC.

The chain links TRBV27 to TRBJ2-7, with TRBD2 matching over 8 bases. This CDR3 region has 20 residues. Looked up from germline, CDR1 is MNHEY and CDR2 is SMNVEV (reference sequence). V lost 5 bases, J lost 0 bases, and 21 bases stayed unmatched. In DNA, the CDR3 is TGTGCCAGCAGTCCAATTAGGGGAGCGGGAGTTTTCCCGAGCTCCTACGAGCAGTACTTC. Translated, it gives CASSPIRGAGVFPSSYEQYF.

The chain uses TRBV12-5 and TRBJ2-1, with D uncertain. There are 13 residues in the CDR3. CDR1 and CDR2 from the germline V gene are LGHNT and FRNRAP. Deletions cut 5 bases from V and 7 bases from J, with 12 bases between. The CDR3 DNA reads TGTGCTAGTGGTGTGGGTTTGCGAAATGAGCAGTTCTTC. This gives the protein CASGVGLRNEQFF.

The chain joins TRBV7-9 to TRBJ1-3, with TRBD1 as a possible D gene (6 bases). The V gene's germline CDR1 is SEHNR and CDR2 FQNEAQ (reference sequence). The length of the CDR3 is 19 residues. Trimming removed 3 bases from V and 2 bases from J, with 23 bases in between. This CDR3 reads CASSFPSGLNTGPGNTIYF. CDR3 coding DNA: TGTGCCAGCAGCTTCCCTTCCGGCCTTAATACAGGGCCTGGAAACACCATATATTTT.

This clone appeared once. V gene TRBV27 combines with J gene TRBJ2-3; D uncertain. The germline CDR1 and CDR2 sequences are MNHEY and SMNVEV (reference sequence). The CDR3 covers 13 residues. Trimming took 6 bases from V and 2 from J, leaving 9 bases between them. CDR3 protein: CASRQLDTDTQYF. For the CDR3, the DNA is TGTGCCAGCAGGCAGCTAGACACAGATACGCAGTATTTT.

This chain uses TRBV11-2 with TRBJ1-1; D uncertain. V gave up 1 base and J gave up 4 bases, with 16 bases separating them. The CDR3 is 16 amino acids. Germline CDR1 SGHAT, CDR2 FQNNGV. The CDR3 sequence is CASSLVIPGRRTEAFF. The CDR3 bases are TGTGCCAGCAGCTTAGTGATTCCAGGCCGGCGCACTGAAGCTTTCTTT.

This clone appeared a single time. The CDR3 DNA is TGTGCCAGCAGCTTGGCAACAGGGCTGAACACTGAAGCTTTCTTT. This encodes CASSLATGLNTEAFF. This chain uses TRBV5-6 with TRBJ1-1; TRBD1 is a possible D gene (6 bases). CDR1 and CDR2 (germline): SGHDT, YYEEEE. CDR3 length equals 15 residues. V dropped 0 bases and J dropped 0 bases, with 9 bases sitting between them.

V is TRBV19 and J is TRBJ2-7; unclear D gene. Trimming shortened V by 3 bases and J by 3 bases, and 9 bases separated the two germline ends. CDR1 LNHDA and CDR2 SQIVND come from the germline V gene (reference sequence). This CDR3 region has 13 residues. The CDR3 bases are TGTGCCAGTAGTATCGCAGGTGGCTACGAGCAGTACTTC. It encodes CASSIAGGYEQYF.

This chain connects TRBV28 to TRBJ1-2; TRBD1 matches 11 bases. Germline-derived CDR1 and CDR2 are MDHEN and SYDVKM. V was clipped by 3 bases and J by 7 bases; unmatched bases: 7. The CDR3 sequence is 15 residues long. CDR3 DNA: TGTGCCAGCAGTTTTAGGACAGGGGGCATCGGTGGCTACACCTTC. This encodes CASSFRTGGIGGYTF.

This chain connects TRBV6-6 to TRBJ2-7; D perhaps matches TRBD1 (5 bases). The CDR3 covers 12 residues. V lost 6 bases and J 2 bases, leaving 8 bases between the germline ends. Germline V gives CDR1 MNHNY, CDR2 SVGAGI (reference sequence). The CDR3 loop is CASSQGAYEQYF. The CDR3 bases are TGTGCCAGCAGCCAGGGTGCCTACGAGCAGTACTTC.

This sequence joins TRBV7-3 and TRBJ2-2; D perhaps matches TRBD2 (6 bases). CDR3 size: 16 residues. Germline V CDR1 and CDR2: SGHTA, FQGTGA. V lost 5 bases and J 0 bases, leaving 13 bases between the germline ends. The CDR3 nucleotides read TGTGCCAGCAGCCCCCTGGAGGGGACGAACACCGGGGAGCTGTTTTTT. Protein sequence: CASSPLEGTNTGELFF.

The chain links TRBV13 to TRBJ2-5; TRBD2 matches 7 bases. J lost 6 bases, V lost 1 base, and 8 bases had no gene match. The germline V gene encodes CDR1 PRHDT and CDR2 FYEKMQ (reference sequence). The CDR3 extends over 15 amino acids. The CDR3 nucleotides read TGTGCCAGCAGCTTAGCCCTAGCGGCGGTTAAGACCCAGTACTTC. As protein: CASSLALAAVKTQYF.

This clone is a singleton in its sample. V is TRBV15 and J is TRBJ2-7, with TRBD2 identical over 16 bases. The V gene end was trimmed by 4 bases and the J gene end by 12 bases; junction bases not matched to a gene: 9. CDR1 and CDR2 from the germline V gene are LNHNV and YYDKDF (reference sequence). The CDR3 is 15 residues long. The CDR3 protein is CATSKGTSGGAPLYF. In DNA, the CDR3 is TGTGCCACCAGCAAAGGGACTAGCGGGGGGGCCCCCTTGTACTTC. Variable domain in full (rest from reference TRBV15 and TRBJ2-7): DAMVIQNPRYQVTQFGKPVTLSCSQTLNHNVMYWYQQKSSQAPKLLFHYYDKDFNNEADTPDNFQSRRPNTSFCFLDIRSPGLGDTAMYLCATSKGTSGGAPLYFGPGTRLTVT.

The chain couples TRBV14 to TRBJ1-1, with 9 bases aligning to TRBD1. The CDR3 totals 13 residues. Germline V gives CDR1 SGHDN, CDR2 FVKESK. Trimming cost V 2 bases and J 8 bases; bases outside gene matches: 3. CDR3 coding DNA: TGTGCCAGCAGCCAACCCGGGACAGGGGAAGCTTTCTTT. Translating it yields CASSQPGTGEAFF.

The chain has TRBV5-1 and TRBJ2-1; D is possibly TRBD2 (7 bases). The V end lost 0 bases, the J end lost 5 bases, and 12 bases lay between the germline ends. In germline, CDR1 is SGHRS, CDR2 YFSETQ. This CDR3 spans 15 amino acids. This CDR3 is CASSLGGGHNNEQFF. The CDR3, as DNA: TGCGCCAGCAGCTTGGGGGGGGGCCATAACAATGAGCAGTTCTTC.